The sequence of this TCR beta chain was determined in a study of T cells in tumors after PD-1 blockade. Study-level information: Treatment was either pembrolizumab 200 mg every 3 weeks or cemiplimab 350 mg every 2 weeks. Some patients also took daily vismodegib 150 mg during anti-PD-1 treatment. Findings and limits, study-wide: About 41% of tumor TCR clonotypes were also found in blood.

Profiling relied on immunoSEQ multiplex PCR, and the TCRdb table lists in-frame clones only, not all of them. The sample records 55,000 to 65,000 clones, roughly 78% being singletons. This clone was observed a single time. The antigen is unknown. The germline gives CDR1 SQVTM, CDR2 ANQGSEA. CDR3 length equals 15 residues. V was pared by 5 bases and J by 4 bases, with 7 bases of the junction left unmatched. Sequencing was performed on PBMCs, taken before anti-PD-1 treatment. The chain employs TRBV29-1 and TRBJ2-3; 12 bases match TRBD2. This TCR came from a human donor with basal cell carcinoma. CDR3 coding DNA: TGCAGCGTTACGACTAGCGGGGGTTTGGCAGATACGCAGTATTTT. Protein sequence: CSVTTSGGLADTQYF.